This T cell receptor beta chain was sequenced for a study of vaccination and CD4 T cells after COVID-19. Treatment here: roughly nine-day PBMC culture with coronavirus spike peptide pools or control peptides (ViraFEST assay). The study sequenced cultured CD4+ T cell DNA using the Oncomine TCR Beta short-read assay. TCRdb redid the calling of the PCR reads with MiXCR, one entry per CDR3 protein. The sample holds approximately 15,000 distinct CDR3 sequences; around 38% are singletons and the top ten take 20% to 25%. This clonotype was counted only a few times. No antigen is known for it. Looked up from germline, CDR1 is GTSNPN and CDR2 is SVGIG (reference sequence). This CDR3 contains 13 residues. The trim removed 8 bases at V and 2 bases at J, leaving 5 bases unmatched.

The receptor was derived from a human donor with COVID-19. The sample taken for sequencing was cultured CD4+ T cells from blood. This rearrangement joins TRBV30 to TRBJ1-5; 8 bases agree with TRBD1. The CDR3 reads CAETGVGNQPQHF. CDR3 DNA sequence: TGTGCCGAGACAGGGGTGGGCAATCAGCCCCAGCATTTT.